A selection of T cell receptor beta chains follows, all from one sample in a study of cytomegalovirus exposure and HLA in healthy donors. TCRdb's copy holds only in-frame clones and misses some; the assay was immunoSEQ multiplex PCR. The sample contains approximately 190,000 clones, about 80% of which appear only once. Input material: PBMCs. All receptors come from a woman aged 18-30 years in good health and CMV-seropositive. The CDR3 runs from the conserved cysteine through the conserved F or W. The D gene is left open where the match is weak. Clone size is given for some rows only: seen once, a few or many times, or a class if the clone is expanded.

CDR3 protein: CASAAIPHEQFF
CDR3 DNA: TGCGCCAGCGCGGCCATTCCGCATGAGCAGTTCTTC
J gene: TRBJ2-1
CDR3 length: 12
clone size: -
D gene: -
V gene: TRBV5-1

CDR3 protein: CATRTGPSSYNEQFF
CDR3 DNA: TGTGCCACCCGGACAGGGCCCAGCTCCTACAATGAGCAGTTCTTC
J gene: TRBJ2-1
CDR3 length: 15
clone size: -
D gene: TRBD1
V gene: TRBV19

CDR3 protein: CASRSYSNQPQHF
CDR3 DNA: TGTGCCAGCAGGAGTTATAGCAATCAGCCCCAGCATTTT
J gene: TRBJ1-5
CDR3 length: 13
clone size: -
D gene: -
V gene: TRBV28

CDR3 protein: CACRDRGTNEKLFF
CDR3 DNA: TGTGCCTGCCGTGACAGGGGCACTAATGAAAAACTGTTTTTT
J gene: TRBJ1-4
CDR3 length: 14
clone size: few
D gene: TRBD1
V gene: TRBV30

CDR3 protein: CASSSGQGGNTEAFF
CDR3 DNA: TGTGCCAGTAGTAGCGGACAGGGAGGGAACACTGAAGCTTTCTTT
J gene: TRBJ1-1
CDR3 length: 15
clone size: -
D gene: TRBD1
V gene: TRBV19

CDR3 protein: CASSPGVEGYTF
CDR3 DNA: TGTGCCAGCAGCCCAGGGGTAGAAGGCTACACCTTC
J gene: TRBJ1-2
CDR3 length: 12
clone size: -
D gene: -
V gene: TRBV28

CDR3 protein: CASSPYQDRDDTEAFF
CDR3 DNA: TGTGCCAGCAGCCCATACCAGGACAGGGATGACACTGAAGCTTTCTTT
J gene: TRBJ1-1
CDR3 length: 16
clone size: -
D gene: TRBD1
V gene: TRBV28

CDR3 protein: CASSLVTSQETQYF
CDR3 DNA: TGTGCCAGCAGCTTGGTGACTAGCCAAGAGACCCAGTACTTC
J gene: TRBJ2-5
CDR3 length: 14
clone size: -
D gene: -
V gene: TRBV5-5

CDR3 protein: CASSFGSGSYEQYF
CDR3 DNA: TGTGCCAGCAGCTTTGGGTCAGGGTCCTACGAGCAGTACTTC
J gene: TRBJ2-7
CDR3 length: 14
clone size: -
D gene: -
V gene: TRBV5-5

CDR3 protein: CAISATANNEQYF
CDR3 DNA: TGTGCCATCAGTGCGACAGCGAATAACGAGCAGTACTTC
J gene: TRBJ2-7
CDR3 length: 13
clone size: -
D gene: -
V gene: TRBV10-3

CDR3 protein: CASSFRGSGTDTQYF
CDR3 DNA: TGTGCCAGCAGCTTCCGGGGGTCGGGCACAGATACGCAGTATTTT
J gene: TRBJ2-3
CDR3 length: 15
clone size: -
D gene: -
V gene: TRBV5-4

CDR3 protein: CASSSPDREVNEKLFF
CDR3 DNA: TGTGCCAGCAGCTCGCCAGACAGGGAGGTCAATGAAAAACTGTTTTTT
J gene: TRBJ1-4
CDR3 length: 16
clone size: -
D gene: TRBD1
V gene: TRBV11-2

CDR3 protein: CASSLPGLASNEQFF
CDR3 DNA: TGTGCCAGCAGCTTGCCGGGACTAGCCTCCAATGAGCAGTTCTTC
J gene: TRBJ2-1
CDR3 length: 15
clone size: -
D gene: TRBD2
V gene: TRBV7-9

CDR3 protein: CATSGGLAGETQYF
CDR3 DNA: TGTGCCACCAGCGGGGGACTAGCAGGGGAGACCCAGTACTTC
J gene: TRBJ2-5
CDR3 length: 14
clone size: once
D gene: TRBD2
V gene: TRBV15

CDR3 protein: CASKILGQVYESGTNVLTF
CDR3 DNA: TGTGCCAGTAAAATTTTAGGACAGGTTTACGAATCCGGGACCAACGTCCTGACTTTC
J gene: TRBJ2-6
CDR3 length: 19
clone size: -
D gene: TRBD1
V gene: TRBV19

CDR3 protein: CATRGGDTEAFF
CDR3 DNA: TGTGCCACCCGGGGTGGCGACACTGAAGCTTTCTTT
J gene: TRBJ1-1
CDR3 length: 12
clone size: few
D gene: -
V gene: TRBV6-6

CDR3 protein: CASSLGQGTNSPLHF
CDR3 DNA: TGTGCCAGCAGCCTAGGACAGGGGACGAATTCACCCCTCCACTTT
J gene: TRBJ1-6
CDR3 length: 15
clone size: -
D gene: TRBD1
V gene: TRBV7-9

CDR3 protein: CAWSHGSNQPQHF
CDR3 DNA: TGTGCCTGGTCACATGGTTCAAATCAGCCCCAGCATTTT
J gene: TRBJ1-5
CDR3 length: 13
clone size: once
D gene: -
V gene: TRBV30

CDR3 protein: CASNPLRTANSPLHF
CDR3 DNA: TGTGCCAGCAATCCCCTTAGGACAGCTAATTCACCCCTCCACTTT
J gene: TRBJ1-6
CDR3 length: 15
clone size: -
D gene: -
V gene: TRBV6-1

CDR3 protein: CASSASHGSGANVLTF
CDR3 DNA: TGTGCCAGTAGTGCGTCCCATGGTTCTGGGGCCAACGTCCTGACTTTC
J gene: TRBJ2-6
CDR3 length: 16
clone size: -
D gene: -
V gene: TRBV19

CDR3 protein: CASSILNQPQHF
CDR3 DNA: TGTGCCAGCAGTATCCTCAATCAGCCCCAGCATTTT
J gene: TRBJ1-5
CDR3 length: 12
clone size: -
D gene: -
V gene: TRBV28

CDR3 protein: CASSRDSSYEQYF
CDR3 DNA: TGCGCCAGCAGCCGGGACAGCTCCTACGAGCAGTACTTC
J gene: TRBJ2-7
CDR3 length: 13
clone size: -
D gene: TRBD1
V gene: TRBV10-1

CDR3 protein: CASSTNRVGNQPQHF
CDR3 DNA: TGTGCCAGCAGTACTAACAGGGTAGGAAATCAGCCCCAGCATTTT
J gene: TRBJ1-5
CDR3 length: 15
clone size: once
D gene: -
V gene: TRBV6-4

CDR3 protein: CATGPGLNNQPQHF
CDR3 DNA: TGTGCCACTGGACCGGGACTGAACAATCAGCCCCAGCATTTT
J gene: TRBJ1-5
CDR3 length: 14
clone size: -
D gene: -
V gene: TRBV27

CDR3 protein: CASSYRSSYGYTF
CDR3 DNA: TGTGCCAGCAGTTACCGGTCATCTTATGGCTACACCTTC
J gene: TRBJ1-2
CDR3 length: 13
clone size: few
D gene: -
V gene: TRBV6-5

CDR3 protein: CAWSVSGSNEQFF
CDR3 DNA: TGTGCCTGGAGTGTCTCGGGGAGCAATGAGCAGTTCTTC
J gene: TRBJ2-1
CDR3 length: 13
clone size: -
D gene: -
V gene: TRBV30

CDR3 protein: CAISPKSRGTEAFF
CDR3 DNA: TGTGCCATCAGTCCCAAATCCAGGGGGACTGAAGCTTTCTTT
J gene: TRBJ1-1
CDR3 length: 14
clone size: -
D gene: TRBD1
V gene: TRBV10-3

CDR3 protein: CASSPWDRGPYGYTF
CDR3 DNA: TGTGCCAGCAGTCCCTGGGACAGGGGACCCTATGGCTACACCTTC
J gene: TRBJ1-2
CDR3 length: 15
clone size: few
D gene: TRBD1
V gene: TRBV27

CDR3 protein: CASSQEQRVGEKLFF
CDR3 DNA: TGTGCCAGCAGCCAAGAGCAGAGGGTAGGAGAAAAACTGTTTTTT
J gene: TRBJ1-4
CDR3 length: 15
clone size: -
D gene: -
V gene: TRBV4-2

CDR3 protein: CASSSRGANEQFF
CDR3 DNA: TGTGCCAGCAGTTCCCGAGGCGCCAATGAGCAGTTCTTC
J gene: TRBJ2-1
CDR3 length: 13
clone size: -
D gene: -
V gene: TRBV27

CDR3 protein: CASSFGGLPSTGELFF
CDR3 DNA: TGTGCCAGCAGCTTCGGGGGACTCCCTTCAACCGGGGAGCTGTTTTTT
J gene: TRBJ2-2
CDR3 length: 16
clone size: -
D gene: -
V gene: TRBV9

CDR3 protein: CASDGTTTDTQYF
CDR3 DNA: TGTGCCAGCGATGGGACTACCACAGATACGCAGTATTTT
J gene: TRBJ2-3
CDR3 length: 13
clone size: -
D gene: TRBD2
V gene: TRBV27

CDR3 protein: CASSVGSGGPREQYF
CDR3 DNA: TGTGCCAGCAGTGTTGGTAGCGGGGGGCCGAGGGAGCAGTACTTC
J gene: TRBJ2-7
CDR3 length: 15
clone size: -
D gene: TRBD2
V gene: TRBV6-1

CDR3 protein: CASSGGGSYTF
CDR3 DNA: TGTGCCAGCAGCGGTGGAGGGAGCTACACCTTC
J gene: TRBJ1-2
CDR3 length: 11
clone size: -
D gene: -
V gene: TRBV9

CDR3 protein: CASSTRLAGTQETQYF
CDR3 DNA: TGCGCCAGCAGCACCAGACTAGCGGGGACGCAAGAGACCCAGTACTTC
J gene: TRBJ2-5
CDR3 length: 16
clone size: few
D gene: TRBD2
V gene: TRBV5-1

CDR3 protein: CASSYSGAGNTIYF
CDR3 DNA: TGTGCCAGCAGTTACTCAGGGGCAGGAAACACCATATATTTT
J gene: TRBJ1-3
CDR3 length: 14
clone size: -
D gene: -
V gene: TRBV6-5

CDR3 protein: CASSPLADIQETQYF
CDR3 DNA: TGTGCCAGCTCACCCCTAGCGGACATCCAAGAGACCCAGTACTTC
J gene: TRBJ2-5
CDR3 length: 15
clone size: -
D gene: TRBD2
V gene: TRBV18

CDR3 protein: CASRLNIAGERNGYTF
CDR3 DNA: TGTGCAAGTCGCTTAAATATAGCCGGGGAACGGAATGGCTACACCTTC
J gene: TRBJ1-2
CDR3 length: 16
clone size: few
D gene: -
V gene: TRBV12-2

CDR3 protein: CASRPFAGSETQYF
CDR3 DNA: TGTGCCAGCAGGCCCTTCGCGGGGTCGGAGACCCAGTACTTC
J gene: TRBJ2-5
CDR3 length: 14
clone size: -
D gene: -
V gene: TRBV2

CDR3 protein: CAISELTGVYF
CDR3 DNA: TGTGCCATCAGTGAGCTGACAGGGGTTTACTTC
J gene: TRBJ2-7
CDR3 length: 11
clone size: -
D gene: TRBD1
V gene: TRBV10-3

CDR3 protein: CAGLYLAPNEKLFF
CDR3 DNA: TGTGCCGGACTGTACCTCGCTCCTAATGAAAAACTGTTTTTT
J gene: TRBJ1-4
CDR3 length: 14
clone size: few
D gene: -
V gene: TRBV15

CDR3 protein: CAWSGDRVGTGELFF
CDR3 DNA: TGTGCCTGGAGTGGCGACAGGGTGGGCACCGGGGAGCTGTTTTTT
J gene: TRBJ2-2
CDR3 length: 15
clone size: -
D gene: TRBD1
V gene: TRBV30

CDR3 protein: CASTPGGGGPASAKNSQYF
CDR3 DNA: TGTGCCAGCACCCCAGGGGGCGGGGGACCCGCGTCGGCCAAAAACAGTCAGTACTTC
J gene: TRBJ2-4
CDR3 length: 19
clone size: -
D gene: -
V gene: TRBV27

CDR3 protein: CASSATGRTEAFF
CDR3 DNA: TGTGCCAGTAGTGCAACAGGGAGAACTGAAGCTTTCTTT
J gene: TRBJ1-1
CDR3 length: 13
clone size: few
D gene: -
V gene: TRBV19

CDR3 protein: CASSSTWTGENGYTF
CDR3 DNA: TGTGCCAGCAGCTCGACGTGGACAGGGGAGAATGGCTACACCTTC
J gene: TRBJ1-2
CDR3 length: 15
clone size: -
D gene: TRBD1
V gene: TRBV7-9

CDR3 protein: CASSYGGASSPLHF
CDR3 DNA: TGTGCCAGCAGCTATGGGGGGGCCTCTTCACCCCTCCACTTT
J gene: TRBJ1-6
CDR3 length: 14
clone size: few
D gene: -
V gene: TRBV7-3

CDR3 protein: CASSTGSSSKGF
CDR3 DNA: TGTGCCAGCAGTACCGGAAGTTCCAGTAAGGGGTTT
J gene: TRBJ1-3
CDR3 length: 12
clone size: -
D gene: -
V gene: TRBV28

CDR3 protein: CATQQGLAGQPQHF
CDR3 DNA: TGTGCCACCCAACAGGGTCTTGCAGGTCAGCCCCAGCATTTT
J gene: TRBJ1-5
CDR3 length: 14
clone size: -
D gene: -
V gene: TRBV10-3

CDR3 protein: CASSELQAGGYGYTF
CDR3 DNA: TGTGCCAGTAGTGAGTTACAGGCTGGTGGCTATGGCTACACCTTC
J gene: TRBJ1-2
CDR3 length: 15
clone size: few
D gene: -
V gene: TRBV19

CDR3 protein: CACLTPGANVLTF
CDR3 DNA: TGTGCCTGCCTAACCCCTGGGGCCAACGTCCTGACTTTC
J gene: TRBJ2-6
CDR3 length: 13
clone size: -
D gene: -
V gene: TRBV30